The clone carrying this TCR beta chain was detected only a few times. Universal primer sites and UMIs were introduced during 5'RACE template-switching synthesis of TCR cDNA. MiXCR, applied by TCRdb to the 5' RACE reads, yields one record per CDR3 protein. The sample has 200,000 to 300,000 distinct CDR3 sequences; over 10% are singletons. Per the germline V gene, CDR1 is SGHRS and CDR2 is YFSETQ. The V gene lost 0 bases and the J gene lost 9 bases, with 10 bases spanning the gap. The CDR3 is 13 residues long. This sample is part of a study of T cells after yellow fever vaccination. This receptor was identified in a man under 40 who received the YFV17D yellow fever vaccine. V and J are TRBV5-1 and TRBJ2-1; the D is unclear. Here the sequenced sample was CD4+ T cells sorted from PBMCs, taken 45 days after the yellow fever booster vaccination. CDR3 DNA sequence: TGCGCCAGCAGCTTGGATCGTCCGGCTGAGCAGTTCTTC. Protein: CASSLDRPAEQFF.